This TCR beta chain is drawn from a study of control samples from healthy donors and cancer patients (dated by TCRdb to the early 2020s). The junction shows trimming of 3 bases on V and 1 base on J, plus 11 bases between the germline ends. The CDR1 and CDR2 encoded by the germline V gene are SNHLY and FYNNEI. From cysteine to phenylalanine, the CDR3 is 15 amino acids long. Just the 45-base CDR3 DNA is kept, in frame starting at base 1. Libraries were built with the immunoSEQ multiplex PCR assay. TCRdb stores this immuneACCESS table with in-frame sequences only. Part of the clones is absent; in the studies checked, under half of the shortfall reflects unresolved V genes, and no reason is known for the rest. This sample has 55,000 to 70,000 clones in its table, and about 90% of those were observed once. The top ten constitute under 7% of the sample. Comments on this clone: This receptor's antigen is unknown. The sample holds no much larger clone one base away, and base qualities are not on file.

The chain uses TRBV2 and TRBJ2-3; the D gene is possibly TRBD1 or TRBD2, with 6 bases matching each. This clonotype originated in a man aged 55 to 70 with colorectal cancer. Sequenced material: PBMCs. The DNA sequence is TGTGCCAGCAGTGATCAGGGGACTCGCACAGATACGCAGTATTTT. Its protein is CASSDQGTRTDTQYF.